The clone carrying this TCR beta chain is a singleton in its sample. This sample is part of a study of T cell responses to AZD1222 COVID-19 vaccine. Data came from immunoSEQ multiplex PCR; TCRdb stores just in-frame clones and leaves some out. This table has fewer than 95,000 clones, 85% to 95% appearing once. Trimming pared 3 bases from V and 0 bases from J, leaving 15 bases between. Per germline, CDR1 LGHDT and CDR2 YNNKEL (reference sequence). This CDR3 spans 16 amino acids. The sample here was peripheral blood, taken 28 days after the second AZD1222 dose. This clonotype was obtained from an adult who received the AZD1222 COVID-19 vaccine. The chain joins TRBV3-1 (or the pseudogene TRBV3-2) to TRBJ2-7, with a tentative D call TRBD1 (6 bases). The CDR3 region is CASSQRAGTPSYEQYF. The DNA for the CDR3 is TGTGCCAGCAGCCAGAGGGCCGGGACACCCTCCTACGAGCAGTACTTC.